The 19 T cell receptor beta chains below were found in one sample sequenced in a study of cytomegalovirus exposure and HLA in healthy donors. The PCR used 60 Vbeta and 13 Jbeta primers. Assay: immunoSEQ multiplex PCR; the TCRdb copy retains only in-frame clones and omits some. This table has fewer than 120,000 clones, more than 65% appearing once. Sequencing was done on a sample of PBMCs. The receptors shown here come from a man aged 25 to 40 in good health and CMV-seropositive.

The chain combines TRBV11-2 with TRBJ2-5, with D tentatively TRBD2 (7 bases). The germline V gene has CDR1 SGHAT and CDR2 FQNNGV. There are 15 residues in the CDR3. V was clipped by 5 bases and J by 0 bases, with 13 bases between them. CDR3 protein: CASSQGGGDQETQYF. The CDR3 DNA is TGTGCCAGCAGCCAAGGGGGGGGAGACCAAGAGACCCAGTACTTC.

The chain joins TRBV6-6 to TRBJ2-5; 10 bases are shared with TRBD1. The trim removed 1 base at V and 3 bases at J, leaving 2 bases unmatched. The CDR3 covers 15 residues. Germline V lookup: CDR1 MNHNY, CDR2 SVGAGI (reference sequence). CDR3 nucleotides: TGTGCCAGCAGTTACTATGGGACAGGGGAAGAGACCCAGTACTTC. Translated: CASSYYGTGEETQYF.

V is TRBV20-1 and J is TRBJ1-1; perhaps TRBD1 as D (6 bases). V lost 0 bases, J lost 9 bases, and 8 bases lay in between. The CDR3 has 11 residues. The V gene's germline CDR1 is DFQATT and CDR2 SNEGSKA (reference sequence). The CDR3 sequence is CSAREQGKAFF. The CDR3 DNA reads as TGCAGTGCTAGAGAACAGGGTAAAGCTTTCTTT.

The V call is TRBV5-1, the J call TRBJ2-7; 8 nucleotides line up with TRBD2. The germline V gene has CDR1 SGHRS and CDR2 YFSETQ. This CDR3 spans 18 amino acids. Trimming at V came to 1 base and at J to 4 bases, leaving 16 bases not matched to a gene. The CDR3 DNA follows: TGCGCCAGCAGCTTGTTCCCTTCCGGGACTAGAGACCGGTACGAGCAGTACTTC. It translates to CASSLFPSGTRDRYEQYF.

This chain connects TRBV14 to TRBJ1-2, with D hard to call. The V gene's germline CDR1 is SGHDN and CDR2 FVKESK. The CDR3 runs 14 residues. Trimming shortened V by 2 bases and J by 5 bases, and 12 bases separated the two germline ends. CDR3 loop: CASSQTGEEYGYTF. In DNA form, the CDR3 reads TGTGCCAGCAGCCAAACCGGGGAGGAGTATGGCTACACCTTC.

V gene TRBV27 combines with J gene TRBJ2-7; TRBD1 aligns across 9 bases. This CDR3 contains 16 residues. V trimming: 4 bases; J trimming: 0 bases; junction bases outside the gene matches: 7. Germline loops: CDR1 MNHEY, CDR2 SMNVEV (reference sequence). This CDR3 reads CASSSTGTGISYEQYF. CDR3 DNA sequence: TGTGCCAGCAGTTCAACCGGGACAGGGATCTCCTACGAGCAGTACTTC.

The V and J genes are TRBV7-9 and TRBJ1-2, with 7 positions matching TRBD1. The germline V gene has CDR1 SEHNR and CDR2 FQNEAQ (reference sequence). The CDR3 spans 15 residues. After removal of 1 base from V and 3 bases from J, the junction contained 5 bases not matched to a gene. The DNA of the CDR3 is TGTGCCAGCAGCTTAGAAGGGACAGCCTACTATGGCTACACCTTC. This encodes CASSLEGTAYYGYTF.

As for this clone: Mismatch with germline at one junction end may stem from a read error. The same CDR3 arises from other DNA sequences in this sample as well. The gene calls are TRBV19 and TRBJ1-6, with 9 nucleotides matching TRBD1. The CDR3 contains 16 residues. Germline loops: CDR1 LNHDA, CDR2 SQIVND (reference sequence). The CDR3 protein is CASSQYRGPDNSPLHF. CDR3 nucleotide sequence: TGTGCCAGTAGCCAATACAGGGGGCCCGATAATTCCCCCCTCCACTTT. The full variable domain, rest sourced from reference TRBV19 and TRBJ1-6, is DGGITQSPKYLFRKEGQNVTLSCEQNLNHDAMYWYRQDPGQGLRLIYYSQIVNDFQKGDIAEGYSVSREKKESFPLTVTSAQKNPTAFYLCASSQYRGPDNSPLHFGNGTRLTVT.

The chain carries TRBV9 and TRBJ2-5; TRBD2 aligns across 9 bases. CDR3 length equals 17 residues. CDR1 is SGDLS, CDR2 YYNGEE, per germline. The V gene end was trimmed by 4 bases and the J gene end by 7 bases; junction bases not matched to a gene: 17. This chain's CDR3 is CASSPRPGTSFLGTQYF. The CDR3, as DNA: TGTGCCAGCAGCCCGAGGCCCGGGACTAGCTTTTTGGGGACCCAGTACTTC. Variable domain in full (rest from reference TRBV9 and TRBJ2-5): DSGVTQTPKHLITATGQRVTLRCSPRSGDLSVYWYQQSLDQGLQFLIQYYNGEERAKGNILERFSAQQFPDLHSELNLSSLELGDSALYFCASSPRPGTSFLGTQYFGPGTRLLVL.

The chain uses TRBV4-1 and TRBJ1-2; no clear D. Germline V gene data show CDR1 as MGHRA and CDR2 as YSYEKL. V shed 5 bases and J shed 4 bases, with 17 bases lying between them. CDR3 length: 15 amino acids. CDR3 region: CASSVRRAHIYGYTF. CDR3 bases: TGCGCCAGCAGCGTGAGGAGGGCTCACATCTATGGCTACACCTTC.

The J gene is TRBJ2-2, the V gene TRBV6-4; the D gene is possibly TRBD1 (5 bases). The CDR3 covers 14 residues. Germline V gene data show CDR1 as MRHNA and CDR2 as SNTAGT. Trimming removed 4 bases from V and 3 bases from J, with 9 bases in between. The DNA of the CDR3 is TGTGCCAGCAGTGCGTCCAGGGACACCGGGGAGCTGTTTTTT. Its translation: CASSASRDTGELFF.

The chain links TRBV25-1 to TRBJ1-1; D is perhaps TRBD1 (6 bases). The CDR3 sequence is 14 residues long. Trimming cost V 4 bases and J 12 bases, with 21 bases left between them. Germline CDR1 reads MGHDK; CDR2 reads SYGVNS. The DNA of the CDR3 is TGTGCCAGCAGTGCGTATCAGGACAGTGAATTGACTTTCTTT. Its protein product is CASSAYQDSELTFF.

This clone was detected ten times or more. V and J are TRBV10-2 and TRBJ1-5; D is unclear. CDR1 is WSHSY and CDR2 is SAAADI in the germline V gene. This CDR3 spans 16 amino acids. V was shortened by 3 bases and J by 2 bases, with 14 bases between the two germline ends. DNA for the CDR3: TGCGCCAGCAGTGAAGGTTATCAGGAGGGCAATCAGCCCCAGCATTTT. This translates into CASSEGYQEGNQPQHF.

This chain links TRBV25-1 with TRBJ1-4, with TRBD1 identical over 8 bases. The CDR3 totals 15 residues. With 7 bases clipped from V and 8 bases from J, the junction kept 12 bases outside the gene matches. Germline V gene sequence: CDR1 MGHDK, CDR2 SYGVNS. Here the CDR3 DNA reads TGTGCCAGCAATCCTTCTAGCAGGGGGCAGGAAAAACTGTTTTTT. It translates to CASNPSSRGQEKLFF.

The gene calls are TRBV11-2 and TRBJ2-3; D unresolved. Germline CDR1 SGHAT, CDR2 FQNNGV. Deletions cut 0 bases from V and 2 bases from J, with 6 bases between. There are 14 residues in the CDR3. CDR3 DNA sequence: TGTGCCAGCAGCTTAGAAGTAGACACAGATACGCAGTATTTT. Protein sequence: CASSLEVDTDTQYF.

As DNA, the CDR3 is TGTGCTAGTGGTTCGTACAATGAGCAGTTCTTC. It specifies CASGSYNEQFF. The chain couples TRBV12-5 to TRBJ2-1; no reliable D call. Trimming shortened V by 4 bases and J by 4 bases, and 2 bases separated the two germline ends. The germline V gene has CDR1 LGHNT and CDR2 FRNRAP. CDR3 length: 11 amino acids.

Only one count was recorded for this clone. The chain carries TRBV7-2 and TRBJ1-2; a possible D gene is TRBD1 (6 bases). This CDR3 contains 14 residues. Germline CDR1 and CDR2: SGHTA and FQGNSA. V lost 2 bases and J lost 7, with 14 bases in between. The CDR3 DNA reads TGTGCCAGCAGCTTATATCCGTCCAGGGGTGGCTACACCTTC. Translation gives CASSLYPSRGGYTF.

V is TRBV25-1 and J is TRBJ2-7, with D possibly matching TRBD2 (5 bases). The CDR3 totals 16 residues. CDR1 MGHDK and CDR2 SYGVNS come from the germline V gene. V lost 5 bases and J 5 bases, leaving 22 bases between the germline ends. CDR3 residues: CASSPRAQGSRDEQYF. CDR3 nucleotides: TGTGCCAGCAGTCCACGAGCCCAAGGGAGTAGGGACGAGCAGTACTTC.

This rearrangement joins TRBV19 to TRBJ1-5; possible D gene TRBD1, 5 bases. Germline V gives CDR1 LNHDA, CDR2 SQIVND (reference sequence). The CDR3 has 14 amino acids. Between the trimmed V and J ends, which lost 5 bases and 3 bases, there was a span of 11 bases. CDR3 region: CASSLQGPNQPQHF. For the CDR3, the DNA is TGTGCCAGTAGTCTCCAGGGCCCCAATCAGCCCCAGCATTTT.